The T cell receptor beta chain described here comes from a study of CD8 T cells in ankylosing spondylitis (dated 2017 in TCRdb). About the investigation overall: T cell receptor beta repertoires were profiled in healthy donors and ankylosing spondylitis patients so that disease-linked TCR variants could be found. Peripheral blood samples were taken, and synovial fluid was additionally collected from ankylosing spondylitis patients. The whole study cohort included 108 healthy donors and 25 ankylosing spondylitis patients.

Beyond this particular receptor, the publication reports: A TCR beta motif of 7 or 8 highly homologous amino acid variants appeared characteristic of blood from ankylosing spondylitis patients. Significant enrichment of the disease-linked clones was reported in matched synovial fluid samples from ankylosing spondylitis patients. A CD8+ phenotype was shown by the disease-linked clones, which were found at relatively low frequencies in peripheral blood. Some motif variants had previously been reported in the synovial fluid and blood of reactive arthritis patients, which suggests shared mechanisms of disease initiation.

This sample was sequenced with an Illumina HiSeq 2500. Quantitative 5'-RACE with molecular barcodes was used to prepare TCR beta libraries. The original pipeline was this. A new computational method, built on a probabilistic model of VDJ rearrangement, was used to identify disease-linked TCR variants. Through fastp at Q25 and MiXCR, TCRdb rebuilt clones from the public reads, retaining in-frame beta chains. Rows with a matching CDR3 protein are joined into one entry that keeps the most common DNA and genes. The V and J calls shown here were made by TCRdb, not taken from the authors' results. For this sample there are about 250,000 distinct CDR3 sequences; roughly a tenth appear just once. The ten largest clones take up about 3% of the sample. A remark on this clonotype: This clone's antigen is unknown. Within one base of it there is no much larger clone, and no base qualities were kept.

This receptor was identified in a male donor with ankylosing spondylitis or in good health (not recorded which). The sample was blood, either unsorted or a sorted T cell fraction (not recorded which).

At the DNA level, the sequence is TGCGCCAGCAGCTTGCGAGGGACAGGGAGGCAAGAGACCCAGTACTTC. Its amino acids are CASSLRGTGRQETQYF. The chain is made from TRBV5-1 and TRBJ2-5; TRBD1 agrees with 9 junctional bases. Reading from cysteine to phenylalanine, the CDR3 counts 16 amino acids. Only the CDR3 portion is preserved as DNA: 48 bases, with reading frame beginning at the first base. After removal of 1 base from V and 2 bases from J, the junction retains 6 bases not matched to a gene. CDR1 SGHRS and CDR2 YFSETQ are derived from the germline V gene.